Shown below are 7 T cell receptor beta chains from a single sample sequenced in a study of T cell repertoires in cytomegalovirus infection. TCRdb used MiXCR to reprocess the reads, holding one entry per CDR3 protein. The sample records 600,000 to 800,000 distinct CDR3 sequences, roughly 24% being singletons. Sequencing used CD8+ T cells from PBMCs. These receptors were taken from a human donor in good health (CMV status not recorded). Some clones in this sample may be carry-over from other donors' samples.

The chain uses TRBV20-1 and TRBJ2-2; 8 bases are shared with TRBD1. The CDR3 consists of 16 residues. With 0 bases clipped from V and 5 bases from J, the junction kept 8 bases outside the gene matches. CDR1 is DFQATT and CDR2 is SNEGSKA in the germline V gene (reference sequence). CDR3 in DNA: TGCAGTGCTAGAGATCAAACCAGGGGGCTAACCGGGGAGCTGTTTTTT. The encoded protein is CSARDQTRGLTGELFF.

This clonotype was observed a handful of times. The J gene is TRBJ2-7, the V gene TRBV5-6, with 8 bases fitting TRBD1. There are 14 residues in the CDR3. V shed 7 bases, J shed 5 bases, and the junction held 11 bases outside the gene matches. Germline loops: CDR1 SGHDT, CDR2 YYEEEE. CDR3 nucleotide sequence: TGTGCCAGCTTCCCGACAGGGGAACTCCACGAGCAGTACTTC. It translates to CASFPTGELHEQYF. The full variable domain, rest sourced from reference TRBV5-6 and TRBJ2-7, is DAGVTQSPTHLIKTRGQQVTLRCSPKSGHDTVSWYQQALGQGPQFIFQYYEEEERQRGNFPDRFSGHQFPNYSSELNVNALLLGDSALYLCASFPTGELHEQYFGPGTRLTVT.

This clonotype was counted between two and nine times. The chain uses TRBV15 and TRBJ2-3; TRBD2 matches 10 bases. This CDR3 contains 17 residues. Trimming at V came to 3 bases and at J to 2 bases, leaving 8 bases not matched to a gene. CDR1 LNHNV and CDR2 YYDKDF come from the germline V gene (reference sequence). CDR3 sequence reads: CATSRGRSGGATDTQYF. The DNA for the CDR3 is TGTGCCACCAGCAGGGGCCGAAGCGGGGGGGCCACAGATACGCAGTATTTT. Full variable domain (outside the CDR3, taken from reference TRBV15 and TRBJ2-3): DAMVIQNPRYQVTQFGKPVTLSCSQTLNHNVMYWYQQKSSQAPKLLFHYYDKDFNNEADTPDNFQSRRPNTSFCFLDIRSPGLGDTAMYLCATSRGRSGGATDTQYFGPGTRLTVL.

This clonotype was detected many times. The chain has TRBV20-1 and TRBJ1-2; D call uncertain. This CDR3 is built from 15 residues. Per germline, CDR1 DFQATT and CDR2 SNEGSKA (reference sequence). Trimming removed 3 bases at V and 3 bases at J, with 17 bases between. The chain's CDR3 is CSASKAPRRDYGYTF. The CDR3 nucleotides read TGCAGTGCTAGTAAAGCCCCTCGACGTGACTATGGCTACACCTTC.

The V gene is TRBV20-1, the J gene TRBJ2-7; 10 positions match TRBD1. The V segment lost 6 bases and the J segment 0 bases; nucleotides outside the gene matches: 8. Germline V CDR1 and CDR2: DFQATT, SNEGSKA (reference sequence). The length of the CDR3 is 15 residues. CDR3: CSALPGTGASYEQYF. The CDR3, as DNA: TGCAGTGCACTTCCCGGGACAGGGGCCTCCTACGAGCAGTACTTC.

This clonotype was recorded at least ten times. The chain is built from TRBV6-2 or TRBV6-3 and TRBJ2-5; tentative D call: TRBD1 (5 bases). Germline-derived CDR1 and CDR2 are MNHEY and SVGEGT. This CDR3 comprises 14 residues. The germline V and J ends were trimmed by 5 bases and 5 bases, with 15 bases remaining between them. In nucleotides, the CDR3 is TGTGCCAGCAGTAGACAGTTGTATCAGGAGACCCAGTACTTC. As protein: CASSRQLYQETQYF.

The chain is built from TRBV7-2 and TRBJ2-1; D uncertain. V was shortened by 4 bases and J by 8 bases, with 9 bases between the two germline ends. The CDR3 runs to 12 residues. Germline V lookup: CDR1 SGHTA, CDR2 FQGNSA. The CDR3 region is CASSSGADEQFF. The CDR3 bases are TGTGCCAGCAGCTCCGGAGCCGATGAGCAGTTCTTC.